The rows below give T cell receptor beta chains drawn from one sample of a study of blood T cell repertoires in COVID-19. Repertoires were generated with immunoSEQ multiplex PCR, while TCRdb's copy carries only in-frame clones and drops some. Of under 8,000 clones in the sample, about 88% were seen once. The sample taken for sequencing was peripheral blood. All receptors derive from a human donor in a cohort sampled during active COVID-19. The donor label of this sample is uncertain. Both conserved end residues are part of each CDR3. The order of the fields is CDR3 protein, CDR3 DNA, CDR3 length, clone size, J gene, V gene, D gene. D genes are given only for firm matches. Clone sizes are given selectively: once, few, many, or a class where the clone is expanded.

cdr3_aa: CASFLTGGNTIYF
cdr3_nt: TGTGCCAGCTTCTTAACGGGTGGAAACACCATATATTTT
cdr3_length: 13
clone_size: -
j_call: TRBJ1-3
v_call: TRBV18
d_call: -

cdr3_aa: CASSLDGSGGETQYF
cdr3_nt: TGCGCCAGCAGCTTGGATGGTTCCGGCGGAGAGACCCAGTACTTC
cdr3_length: 15
clone_size: -
j_call: TRBJ2-5
v_call: TRBV5-1
d_call: -

cdr3_aa: CASSESGTYGYTF
cdr3_nt: TGTGCCAGCAGTGAATCCGGGACATACGGCTACACCTTC
cdr3_length: 13
clone_size: -
j_call: TRBJ1-2
v_call: TRBV25-1
d_call: -

cdr3_aa: CASSPPGQGTEAFF
cdr3_nt: TGTGCCAGCTCACCGCCGGGACAGGGGACTGAAGCTTTCTTT
cdr3_length: 14
clone_size: once
j_call: TRBJ1-1
v_call: TRBV18
d_call: TRBD1

cdr3_aa: CASRITLQSSGRGFYEQYF
cdr3_nt: TGCGCCAGCAGAATTACCCTCCAAAGTAGCGGGAGAGGGTTCTACGAGCAGTACTTC
cdr3_length: 19
clone_size: -
j_call: TRBJ2-7
v_call: TRBV5-1
d_call: TRBD2

cdr3_aa: CASSATSGSYNEQFF
cdr3_nt: TGTGCCAGCAGTGCAACTAGCGGGAGCTACAATGAGCAGTTCTTC
cdr3_length: 15
clone_size: -
j_call: TRBJ2-1
v_call: TRBV27
d_call: TRBD2

cdr3_aa: CATSDPRTSGSSTDTQYF
cdr3_nt: TGTGCCACCAGTGACCCCCGGACTAGCGGGAGCAGCACAGATACGCAGTATTTT
cdr3_length: 18
clone_size: -
j_call: TRBJ2-3
v_call: TRBV24-1
d_call: TRBD2

cdr3_aa: CASSLSSGARYNEQFF
cdr3_nt: TGTGCCAGCAGTTTATCTAGCGGGGCGAGATACAATGAGCAGTTCTTC
cdr3_length: 16
clone_size: -
j_call: TRBJ2-1
v_call: TRBV28
d_call: TRBD2

cdr3_aa: CASSPSVGYEQYF
cdr3_nt: TGTGCCAGCAGCCCCAGCGTGGGCTACGAGCAGTACTTC
cdr3_length: 13
clone_size: -
j_call: TRBJ2-7
v_call: TRBV12-3/TRBV12-4
d_call: -

cdr3_aa: CASLTSSYYSNQPQHF
cdr3_nt: TGTGCCAGTTTGACAAGCTCTTATTATAGCAATCAGCCCCAGCATTTT
cdr3_length: 16
clone_size: -
j_call: TRBJ1-5
v_call: TRBV19
d_call: -

cdr3_aa: CASSPRVGTGNTGELFF
cdr3_nt: TGCGCCAGCAGCCCGCGCGTGGGGACAGGGAACACCGGGGAGCTGTTTTTT
cdr3_length: 17
clone_size: -
j_call: TRBJ2-2
v_call: TRBV4-1
d_call: TRBD1

cdr3_aa: CSVKTGGNTEAFF
cdr3_nt: TGCAGCGTGAAAACAGGGGGCAACACTGAAGCTTTCTTT
cdr3_length: 13
clone_size: -
j_call: TRBJ1-1
v_call: TRBV29-1
d_call: TRBD1

cdr3_aa: CASSILAGVHNEQFF
cdr3_nt: TGTGCCAGTAGTATACTAGCGGGGGTCCACAATGAGCAGTTCTTC
cdr3_length: 15
clone_size: -
j_call: TRBJ2-1
v_call: TRBV19
d_call: TRBD2

cdr3_aa: CASSQQYHGGIVDAKNIQYF
cdr3_nt: TGTGCCAGCAGCCAACAGTACCATGGGGGGATTGTCGATGCCAAAAACATTCAGTACTTC
cdr3_length: 20
clone_size: -
j_call: TRBJ2-4
v_call: TRBV3-1/TRBV3-2
d_call: -

cdr3_aa: CASSTSNREWAYGYTF
cdr3_nt: TGTGCCAGTAGTACAAGTAACAGGGAGTGGGCCTATGGCTACACCTTC
cdr3_length: 16
clone_size: -
j_call: TRBJ1-2
v_call: TRBV19
d_call: -

cdr3_aa: CAISVAGITPGNTIYF
cdr3_nt: TGTGCCATCAGTGTTGCCGGGATCACCCCCGGAAACACCATATATTTT
cdr3_length: 16
clone_size: -
j_call: TRBJ1-3
v_call: TRBV10-3
d_call: -

cdr3_aa: CAISAQLSYNEQFF
cdr3_nt: TGTGCCATCAGTGCTCAACTGTCCTACAATGAGCAGTTCTTC
cdr3_length: 14
clone_size: -
j_call: TRBJ2-1
v_call: TRBV10-3
d_call: -